The 31 T cell receptor beta chains below were found in one sample sequenced in a study of shared clonotypes between healthy human individuals. Clones were sequenced by immunoSEQ multiplex PCR, and TCRdb holds only the in-frame ones, with some missing. Of approximately 1,500,000 clones in the sample, over 95% were seen once. The sample consisted of naive CD4+ T cells sorted from blood. The sample's subset: CD45RA+ positively selected. The receptors stem from a man younger than 45 in good health.

The CDR3: CASIRGGATSVGEQFF. Written as DNA, the CDR3 is TGTGCCAGCATCAGGGGGGGAGCGACTAGCGTCGGTGAGCAGTTCTTC. The chain recombines TRBV27 with TRBJ2-1, with D tentatively TRBD2 (8 bases). Germline V CDR1 and CDR2: MNHEY, SMNVEV (reference sequence). The CDR3 has 16 residues. V lost 7 bases and J 9 bases, leaving 25 bases between the germline ends.

This chain joins TRBV6-6 and TRBJ1-5, with D tentatively TRBD1 (5 bases). CDR3 size: 15 residues. V lost 5 bases to trimming and J lost 7 bases, with 18 bases between them. The germline CDR1 and CDR2 sequences are MNHNY and SVGAGI (reference sequence). In nucleotides, the CDR3 is TGTGCCAGCAGTGGGGGGGAGGGAGGTGGACAGCCCCAGCATTTT. The encoded protein is CASSGGEGGGQPQHF.

The chain uses TRBV18 and TRBJ1-1, with 7 bases that match TRBD1. V was clipped by 4 bases and J by 3 bases; unmatched bases: 5. This CDR3 comprises 14 residues. Germline V CDR1 and CDR2: KGHSH, LQKENI. Here the CDR3 reads CASSLGQAHTEAFF. CDR3 in DNA: TGTGCCAGCTCACTTGGACAGGCGCACACTGAAGCTTTCTTT.

This chain links TRBV11-2 with TRBJ2-1, with D possibly TRBD1 on 7 matching bases. The CDR3 totals 16 residues. Germline V gene lookup returns CDR1 SGHAT and CDR2 FQNNGV. The V end was cut by 5 bases, the J end by 7 bases, with 21 bases between. CDR3 in DNA: TGTGCCAGCAGCCGGGGGACAGCCGGTCGCTGGAATGAGCAGTTCTTC. Translation gives CASSRGTAGRWNEQFF.

V gene TRBV7-9 combines with J gene TRBJ2-7, with D perhaps matching TRBD2 (5 bases). V lost 1 base to trimming and J lost 9 bases, with 13 bases between them. The germline V gene encodes CDR1 SEHNR and CDR2 FQNEAQ (reference sequence). The length of the CDR3 is 13 residues. This CDR3 is CASSLVGGSGQYF. The DNA for the CDR3 is TGTGCCAGCAGCTTAGTCGGCGGGTCCGGGCAGTACTTC.

Of note for this clone: The same CDR3 is also encoded by other DNA sequences in this sample. This rearrangement joins TRBV6-5 to TRBJ2-1, with TRBD2 identical over 7 bases. CDR1 and CDR2 from the germline V gene are MNHEY and SVGAGI. The CDR3 covers 13 residues. V was clipped by 6 bases and J by 2 bases; unmatched bases: 1. In DNA form, the CDR3 reads TGTGCCAGCAGGGGGGGGGCCTACAATGAGCAGTTCTTC. This translates into CASRGGAYNEQFF.

The rearrangement joins TRBV28 to TRBJ2-7; D possibly matches TRBD1 or TRBD2 (5 bases each). The V end was cut by 7 bases, the J end by 5 bases, with 18 bases between. CDR1 is MDHEN and CDR2 is SYDVKM in the germline V gene. The CDR3 sequence is 14 residues long. The DNA for the CDR3 is TGTGCCAGCATAAGTGACAATGGGACCCACGAGCAGTACTTC. Residues: CASISDNGTHEQYF.

This chain links TRBV6-5 with TRBJ1-3, with 7 bases identical to TRBD1. Trimming at V came to 0 bases and at J to 1 base, leaving 3 bases not matched to a gene. The CDR3 covers 16 residues. The germline V gene encodes CDR1 MNHEY and CDR2 SVGAGI. The CDR3, as DNA: TGTGCCAGCAGTTACTCCCCGACAGGGTCTGGAAACACCATATATTTT. Its translation is CASSYSPTGSGNTIYF.

The CDR3 here is CASSNDTGPTDRNQPQHF. DNA of the CDR3: TGTGCCAGCAGCAACGATACCGGACCGACGGATCGCAATCAGCCCCAGCATTTT. J is TRBJ1-5 and V is TRBV21-1. TRBV21-1 is a pseudogene locus. This CDR3 has 18 amino acids.

The chain carries TRBV5-6 and TRBJ1-1; D is perhaps TRBD1 (6 bases). This CDR3 contains 13 residues. V lost 4 bases and J lost 6, with 13 bases in between. Germline CDR1 reads SGHDT; CDR2 reads YYEEEE. The CDR3 nucleotides read TGTGCCAGCAGCATCCAAGGGGGTGCTGAAGCTTTCTTT. It translates to CASSIQGGAEAFF.

This sequence joins TRBV6-5 and TRBJ2-1, with 15 bases that match TRBD2. CDR1 is MNHEY, CDR2 SVGAGI, per germline. The CDR3 has 15 residues. The J segment lost 6 bases and the V segment lost 5 bases, leaving 2 bases of the junction unmatched. As DNA, the CDR3 is TGTGCCAGCAGTGGGGGACTAGCGGGAGGCAATGAGCAGTTCTTC. This gives the protein CASSGGLAGGNEQFF.

As concerns this clone: The sample carries other DNA sequences with the same CDR3. This chain connects TRBV5-1 to TRBJ2-3; D is unresolved. Per germline, CDR1 SGHRS and CDR2 YFSETQ. Trimming left V 2 bases short and J 3 bases short, with 4 bases between. The CDR3 contains 12 residues. The CDR3 sequence is CASSFSTDTQYF. Here the CDR3 DNA reads TGCGCCAGCAGCTTTAGTACAGATACGCAGTATTTT.

The V call is TRBV15, the J call TRBJ2-2; D is undetermined. V shed 5 bases and J shed 6 bases, with 4 bases lying between them. This CDR3 is built from 11 residues. Per germline, CDR1 LNHNV and CDR2 YYDKDF (reference sequence). The CDR3 loop reads CATSDAGELFF. In nucleotides, the CDR3 is TGTGCCACCAGCGACGCCGGGGAGCTGTTTTTT.

The chain has TRBV28 and TRBJ2-1, with 11 bases aligning to TRBD1. The CDR3 consists of 12 residues. V was pared by 4 bases and J by 14 bases, with 4 bases of the junction left unmatched. CDR1 is MDHEN and CDR2 is SYDVKM in the germline V gene. In DNA form, the CDR3 reads TGTGCCAGCAGTTCTGGGACAGGGGGTAAGTTCTTC. This gives the protein CASSSGTGGKFF. Supplemented by reference TRBV28 and TRBJ2-1, the full variable domain reads DVKVTQSSRYLVKRTGEKVFLECVQDMDHENMFWYRQDPGLGLRLIYFSYDVKMKEKGDIPEGYSVSREKKERFSLILESASTNQTSMYLCASSSGTGGKFFGPGTRLTVL.

As to this clone: Other DNA sequences in this sample translate to the same CDR3. The chain carries TRBV27 and TRBJ2-3; 11 bases agree with TRBD2. Germline CDR1 is MNHEY and CDR2 is SMNVEV (reference sequence). CDR3 size: 15 residues. V lost 6 bases and J lost 0; bases outside the gene matches: 2. The CDR3 spells CASSRTSGSTDTQYF. CDR3 DNA: TGTGCCAGCAGCAGGACTAGCGGGAGCACAGATACGCAGTATTTT.

The gene calls are TRBV11-2 and TRBJ2-7; either TRBD1 or TRBD2 may fit D (6 bases each). From germline, CDR1 is SGHAT and CDR2 FQNNGV. Trimming removed 5 bases from V and 3 bases from J, with 17 bases in between. There are 15 residues in the CDR3. CDR3 nucleotide sequence: TGTGCCAGCAGCCTCGGCTGGGGGGCAATCTACGAGCAGTACTTC. Amino acid sequence: CASSLGWGAIYEQYF.

Of note for this clone: In the same sample, other DNA sequences code for this CDR3. V usage is TRBV29-1 and J usage is TRBJ2-6; no definite D call. Germline V gene data show CDR1 as SQVTM and CDR2 as ANQGSEA. Trimming took off 7 bases at V and 0 bases at J, with 4 bases between the two ends. The CDR3 runs to 12 residues. The CDR3 coding sequence is TGCAGCGCTTACTCTGGGGCCAACGTCCTGACTTTC. It is translated as CSAYSGANVLTF.

The V gene is TRBV5-6, the J gene TRBJ1-4; no clear D gene. CDR1 and CDR2 from the germline V gene are SGHDT and YYEEEE. V was pared by 0 bases and J by 3 bases, with 15 bases between. The CDR3 loop spans 17 amino acids. The CDR3 nucleotides read TGTGCCAGCAGCTTGGCATACAACCTCGCCTCTAATGAAAAACTGTTTTTT. It translates to CASSLAYNLASNEKLFF.

This chain's CDR3 is CSANDIGELFF. In nucleotides, the CDR3 is TGCAGTGCTAACGATATCGGGGAGCTGTTTTTT. V and J are TRBV20-1 and TRBJ2-2; D is undetermined. Trimming took 4 bases from V and 7 from J, leaving 7 bases between them. The CDR3 consists of 11 residues. Germline-derived CDR1 and CDR2 are DFQATT and SNEGSKA (reference sequence).

The table lists this clone with a few counts. Additional DNA sequences in this sample encode the identical CDR3. The chain has TRBV18 and TRBJ2-1; D gene unclear. CDR1 is KGHSH, CDR2 LQKENI, per germline. With 3 bases removed from V and 6 bases from J, the gap between germline ends came to 3 bases. This CDR3 has 11 amino acids. CDR3 in DNA: TGTGCCAGCTCACCTGGCAATGAGCAGTTCTTC. This translates into CASSPGNEQFF.

This chain uses TRBV7-9 with TRBJ2-7; D perhaps matches TRBD1 (6 bases). CDR1 is SEHNR, CDR2 FQNEAQ, per germline (reference sequence). CDR3 length equals 13 residues. Trimming removed 0 bases at V and 3 bases at J, with 6 bases between. CDR3 region: CASSLAGHYEQYF. The CDR3 nucleotides are TGTGCCAGCAGCTTAGCGGGACACTACGAGCAGTACTTC.

The V gene is TRBV18, the J gene TRBJ1-1; D uncertain. Germline V gene lookup returns CDR1 KGHSH and CDR2 LQKENI. Between the trimmed V and J ends, which lost 2 bases and 4 bases, there was a span of 11 bases. The CDR3 has 14 amino acids. The CDR3: CASSPSRGITEAFF. In DNA form, the CDR3 reads TGTGCCAGCTCACCATCCCGGGGAATCACTGAAGCTTTCTTT.

The chain joins TRBV6-5 to TRBJ2-2; D is perhaps TRBD1 (6 bases). The CDR3 extends over 15 amino acids. Deletions cut 6 bases from V and 7 bases from J, with 18 bases between. Looked up from germline, CDR1 is MNHEY and CDR2 is SVGAGI. The CDR3 region has the DNA TGTGCCAGCAGGCCAAACAGGGAAAGAGGCGGGGAGCTGTTTTTT. This gives the protein CASRPNRERGGELFF.

The chain carries TRBV5-1 and TRBJ1-2; 9 bases line up with TRBD1. The germline V gene has CDR1 SGHRS and CDR2 YFSETQ. With V trimmed by 4 bases and J by 4 bases, 11 bases remained unmatched. This CDR3 comprises 16 residues. The CDR3: CASSRNRQGDSYGYTF. CDR3 coding DNA: TGCGCCAGCAGCAGAAACCGACAGGGGGACAGCTATGGCTACACCTTC. The whole variable domain, remainder taken from reference TRBV5-1 and TRBJ1-2, is KAGVTQTPRYLIKTRGQQVTLSCSPISGHRSVSWYQQTPGQGLQFLFEYFSETQRNKGNFPGRFSGRQFSNSRSEMNVSTLELGDSALYLCASSRNRQGDSYGYTFGSGTRLTVV.

CDR3 residues: CASFPRWPSTDTQYF. The CDR3 bases are TGTGCCAGTTTCCCAAGATGGCCTAGCACAGATACGCAGTATTTT. The chain links TRBV5-6 to TRBJ2-3, with D unresolved. Deletions cut 8 bases from V and 0 bases from J, with 16 bases between. This CDR3 is 15 amino acids long. Germline CDR1 SGHDT, CDR2 YYEEEE.

V and J are TRBV13 and TRBJ2-5; the D gene is possibly TRBD2 (7 bases). Trimming pared 4 bases from V and 1 base from J, leaving 13 bases between. The CDR3 is 15 residues long. Germline V gives CDR1 PRHDT, CDR2 FYEKMQ (reference sequence). The CDR3, as DNA: TGTGCCAGCAGCTCCTATAGGGGGGGCCAAGAGACCCAGTACTTC. It translates to CASSSYRGGQETQYF. Together with reference TRBV13 and TRBJ2-5, the CDR3 gives the full variable domain: AAGVIQSPRHLIKEKRETATLKCYPIPRHDTVYWYQQGPGQDPQFLISFYEKMQSDKGSIPDRFSAQQFSDYHSELNMSSLELGDSALYFCASSSYRGGQETQYFGPGTRLLVL.

This chain uses TRBV5-1 with TRBJ1-1; no clear D gene. The CDR3 length is 16 residues. The germline V and J ends were trimmed by 4 bases and 2 bases, with 18 bases remaining between them. The germline V gene has CDR1 SGHRS and CDR2 YFSETQ. The CDR3 loop reads CASSGQAAAYNTEAFF. Written as DNA, the CDR3 is TGCGCCAGCAGCGGGCAGGCCGCGGCCTATAACACTGAAGCTTTCTTT.

This chain links TRBV7-8 with TRBJ1-2; tentative D call: TRBD1 (6 bases). Germline V gene lookup returns CDR1 SGHVS and CDR2 FQNEAQ. The CDR3 covers 14 residues. V was cut by 6 bases and J by 0 bases, with 11 bases left in between. The CDR3 loop is CASSRQVTNYGYTF. The CDR3 DNA sequence: TGTGCCAGCAGTAGACAGGTTACTAACTATGGCTACACCTTC.

Comment on this clone: Other DNA sequences in the same sample also yield this CDR3. The V gene is TRBV18, the J gene TRBJ2-5; 7 bases match TRBD1. The CDR3 runs to 12 residues. Germline V gives CDR1 KGHSH, CDR2 LQKENI. Unmatched junction bases numbered 1, after V lost 5 bases and J lost 4 bases. The CDR3 nucleotides are TGTGCCAGCTCATCAGGGGGAGAGACCCAGTACTTC. It yields the protein CASSSGGETQYF.

V gene TRBV5-5 combines with J gene TRBJ2-5; D call uncertain. Trimming shortened V by 4 bases and J by 5 bases, and 21 bases separated the two germline ends. The CDR3 length is 16 residues. CDR1 and CDR2 (germline): SGHKS, YYEKEE (reference sequence). CDR3 bases: TGTGCCAGCAGCCCGACATCACCCGTTTTTGACGAGACCCAGTACTTC. Amino acid sequence: CASSPTSPVFDETQYF.

This sequence joins TRBV11-3 and TRBJ2-1, with TRBD2 matching over 9 bases. After removal of 3 bases from V and 8 bases from J, the junction contained 8 bases not matched to a gene. CDR3 length equals 15 residues. The germline V gene encodes CDR1 SGHNT and CDR2 YENEEA. The CDR3 protein is CASSFSSGTDDEQFF. The CDR3 nucleotides read TGTGCCAGCAGCTTCTCTAGCGGGACGGACGATGAGCAGTTCTTC.